This T cell receptor (beta chain) was obtained from a study of CD8 T cells in ankylosing spondylitis. Study observations and caveats: Characteristic of ankylosing spondylitis blood, it appeared, was a TCR beta motif comprising eight highly homologous variants.

Each CDR3 protein gets one entry after TCRdb re-called the 5' RACE reads with MiXCR. Here the sample spans approximately 440,000 distinct CDR3 sequences, about a sixth being singletons. This clonotype was counted only a few times. Antigen unknown. The sequencing input was blood, either unsorted or a sorted T cell fraction (not recorded which). The origin of this receptor is a male donor with ankylosing spondylitis.

CDR3 bases: TGTGCCAGCAGCCTAGTGGCTAGCGGGAGTCACGGTGAGCAGTTCTTC. This encodes CASSLVASGSHGEQFF. The genes are TRBV28 and TRBJ2-1, with 10 nucleotides matching TRBD2. The V segment lost 6 bases and the J segment 9 bases; nucleotides outside the gene matches: 14. In germline, CDR1 is MDHEN, CDR2 SYDVKM. The length of the CDR3 is 16 residues.